The rows below give T cell receptor beta chains drawn from one sample of a study of cytomegalovirus exposure and HLA in healthy donors. Using immunoSEQ multiplex PCR, the repertoire was profiled, and TCRdb retains in-frame clones only, with some absent. The profile shows over 200,000 clones, about 80% of them singletons. The specimen was PBMCs. These receptors were collected from a woman in her sixties or seventies in good health and CMV-seropositive. Each CDR3 is given with its conserved first and last residue. Each record gives: clone size, J gene, D gene, V gene, CDR3 protein, CDR3 DNA. D genes are given only for firm matches. Clone size is not always given. Where it is, it says once, few, many or a class for expanded clones.

clone size: NA; J gene: TRBJ1-1; D gene: NA; V gene: TRBV6-5; CDR3 protein: CASSYSTGLNTEAFF; CDR3 DNA: TGTGCCAGCAGTTACTCGACAGGCCTGAACACTGAAGCTTTCTTT
clone size: NA; J gene: TRBJ2-7; D gene: TRBD2; V gene: TRBV5-1; CDR3 protein: CASSGGTYEQYF; CDR3 DNA: TGCGCCAGCTCGGGGGGTACCTACGAGCAGTACTTC
clone size: few; J gene: TRBJ2-1; D gene: TRBD2; V gene: TRBV2; CDR3 protein: CASSGPRRGGDEQFF; CDR3 DNA: TGTGCCAGCAGTGGCCCGAGGCGGGGGGGGGATGAGCAGTTCTTC
clone size: NA; J gene: TRBJ2-3; D gene: TRBD2; V gene: TRBV7-9; CDR3 protein: CASSLGLAGVGYRTDTQYF; CDR3 DNA: TGTGCCAGCAGTTTGGGACTAGCGGGAGTTGGGTATCGGACAGATACGCAGTATTTT
clone size: NA; J gene: TRBJ1-6; D gene: NA; V gene: TRBV7-3; CDR3 protein: CASSLESSSLVGFSPLHF; CDR3 DNA: TGTGCCAGCAGCTTAGAATCCTCCTCCTTAGTCGGTTTTTCACCCCTCCACTTT
clone size: NA; J gene: TRBJ1-5; D gene: TRBD1; V gene: TRBV5-1; CDR3 protein: CASSGEPQGAGQPQHF; CDR3 DNA: TGCGCCAGCAGCGGGGAACCACAGGGGGCAGGACAGCCCCAGCATTTT
clone size: NA; J gene: TRBJ1-2; D gene: NA; V gene: TRBV7-9; CDR3 protein: CASSLGLAGYTF; CDR3 DNA: TGTGCCAGCAGCTTAGGGTTAGCGGGCTACACCTTC
clone size: NA; J gene: TRBJ2-2; D gene: NA; V gene: TRBV19; CDR3 protein: CASKMIRREELFF; CDR3 DNA: TGTGCCAGTAAAATGATACGTCGGGAGGAGCTGTTTTTT
clone size: NA; J gene: TRBJ1-5; D gene: TRBD1; V gene: TRBV7-3; CDR3 protein: CASRTDRGNQPQHF; CDR3 DNA: TGTGCCAGCAGAACAGACAGGGGAAATCAGCCCCAGCATTTT
clone size: NA; J gene: TRBJ1-3; D gene: NA; V gene: TRBV2; CDR3 protein: CASSEAGAGIRSGNTIYF; CDR3 DNA: TGTGCCAGCAGTGAAGCTGGGGCGGGGATTAGAAGTGGAAACACCATATATTTT
clone size: NA; J gene: TRBJ2-5; D gene: TRBD1; V gene: TRBV7-2; CDR3 protein: CASSQDRGQETQYF; CDR3 DNA: TGTGCCAGCAGCCAGGACAGGGGGCAGGAGACCCAGTACTTC
clone size: NA; J gene: TRBJ2-3; D gene: NA; V gene: TRBV7-9; CDR3 protein: CASSPLTGSDTQYF; CDR3 DNA: TGTGCCAGCAGCCCGTTGACAGGTTCAGATACGCAGTATTTT
clone size: NA; J gene: TRBJ1-5; D gene: TRBD1; V gene: TRBV6-5; CDR3 protein: CASSSGQGLSNQPQHF; CDR3 DNA: TGTGCCAGCAGTTCGGGACAGGGCCTTAGCAATCAGCCCCAGCATTTT
clone size: few; J gene: TRBJ1-1; D gene: NA; V gene: TRBV27; CDR3 protein: CASSLGSSRRDTEAFF; CDR3 DNA: TGTGCCAGCAGTTTAGGTAGTTCTAGGAGGGACACTGAAGCTTTCTTT
clone size: few; J gene: TRBJ2-5; D gene: NA; V gene: TRBV5-1; CDR3 protein: CASSLGQIKTQYF; CDR3 DNA: TGCGCCAGCAGCTTGGGACAGATAAAGACCCAGTACTTC
clone size: NA; J gene: TRBJ1-5; D gene: NA; V gene: TRBV10-3; CDR3 protein: CAISESKGDQPQHF; CDR3 DNA: TGTGCCATCAGTGAGTCGAAGGGGGATCAGCCCCAGCATTTT
clone size: NA; J gene: TRBJ2-7; D gene: NA; V gene: TRBV15; CDR3 protein: CATSRLPGNYEQYF; CDR3 DNA: TGTGCCACCAGCAGACTCCCAGGGAACTACGAGCAGTACTTC
clone size: NA; J gene: TRBJ2-1; D gene: NA; V gene: TRBV14; CDR3 protein: CASSQDWGPWYEQFF; CDR3 DNA: TGTGCCAGCAGCCAAGATTGGGGCCCCTGGTATGAGCAGTTCTTC
clone size: NA; J gene: TRBJ2-2; D gene: NA; V gene: TRBV11-2; CDR3 protein: CASSLIGIGELFF; CDR3 DNA: TGTGCCAGCAGCTTAATCGGGATCGGGGAGCTGTTTTTT
clone size: once; J gene: TRBJ2-1; D gene: NA; V gene: TRBV25-1; CDR3 protein: CASSAQAWQFF; CDR3 DNA: TGTGCCAGCAGTGCTCAGGCGTGGCAGTTCTTC
clone size: NA; J gene: TRBJ1-2; D gene: NA; V gene: TRBV23-1; CDR3 protein: CASSQSPLGSPNYGYTF; CDR3 DNA: TGCGCCAGCAGTCAATCGCCCCTAGGCAGTCCTAACTATGGCTACACCTTC
clone size: NA; J gene: TRBJ2-2; D gene: NA; V gene: TRBV15; CDR3 protein: CATSRLSGQNTGELFF; CDR3 DNA: TGTGCCACCAGCCGCCTTTCGGGACAAAACACCGGGGAGCTGTTTTTT
clone size: NA; J gene: TRBJ1-5; D gene: NA; V gene: TRBV28; CDR3 protein: CASSLLYSGLAGNQPQHF; CDR3 DNA: TGTGCCAGCAGTTTATTGTATTCTGGTCTCGCGGGCAATCAGCCCCAGCATTTT
clone size: NA; J gene: TRBJ1-1; D gene: NA; V gene: TRBV7-2; CDR3 protein: CASSQQVNTEAFF; CDR3 DNA: TGTGCCAGCAGCCAACAGGTGAACACTGAAGCTTTCTTT
clone size: once; J gene: TRBJ1-2; D gene: TRBD1; V gene: TRBV10-2; CDR3 protein: CASSITGGRNGGYTF; CDR3 DNA: TGCGCCAGCAGTATCACAGGGGGAAGAAATGGTGGCTACACCTTC
clone size: NA; J gene: TRBJ2-7; D gene: TRBD2; V gene: TRBV7-2; CDR3 protein: CASSVSGGTYEQYF; CDR3 DNA: TGTGCCAGCAGCGTAAGCGGGGGAACCTACGAGCAGTACTTC
clone size: NA; J gene: TRBJ2-7; D gene: NA; V gene: TRBV27; CDR3 protein: CASSLRRGPPYEQYF; CDR3 DNA: TGTGCCAGCAGTTTAAGGAGGGGACCCCCTTACGAGCAGTACTTC
clone size: NA; J gene: TRBJ1-2; D gene: NA; V gene: TRBV10-3; CDR3 protein: CAISESSGQVRGYTF; CDR3 DNA: TGTGCCATCAGTGAGTCTTCCGGCCAAGTGAGGGGCTACACCTTC
clone size: NA; J gene: TRBJ1-5; D gene: NA; V gene: TRBV28; CDR3 protein: CASSGRIGLGNQPQHF; CDR3 DNA: TGTGCCAGCAGTGGGCGTATTGGCCTGGGCAATCAGCCCCAGCATTTT
clone size: NA; J gene: TRBJ2-7; D gene: TRBD2; V gene: TRBV6-1; CDR3 protein: CASLREVVYEQYF; CDR3 DNA: TGTGCCAGCTTGCGGGAGGTAGTATACGAGCAGTACTTC
clone size: NA; J gene: TRBJ1-1; D gene: NA; V gene: TRBV7-2; CDR3 protein: CASSPYYTGMNTEAFF; CDR3 DNA: TGTGCCAGCAGCCCCTATTACACGGGAATGAACACTGAAGCTTTCTTT
clone size: few; J gene: TRBJ2-5; D gene: TRBD2; V gene: TRBV28; CDR3 protein: CASSSERGADQTQYF; CDR3 DNA: TGTGCCAGCAGTTCGGAGCGGGGGGCCGACCAGACCCAGTACTTC
clone size: NA; J gene: TRBJ1-2; D gene: NA; V gene: TRBV30; CDR3 protein: CTWSLFEAWGYTF; CDR3 DNA: TGTACCTGGAGTTTATTTGAGGCCTGGGGCTACACCTTC
clone size: few; J gene: TRBJ2-6; D gene: TRBD1; V gene: TRBV19; CDR3 protein: CASDRGNSGANVLTF; CDR3 DNA: TGTGCCAGCGACAGGGGGAACTCTGGGGCCAACGTCCTGACTTTC
clone size: NA; J gene: TRBJ1-1; D gene: TRBD1; V gene: TRBV18; CDR3 protein: CASSLGGDRRLEAFF; CDR3 DNA: TGTGCCAGCTCACTTGGGGGGGACAGGAGACTTGAAGCTTTCTTT
clone size: NA; J gene: TRBJ2-1; D gene: NA; V gene: TRBV30; CDR3 protein: CAWGGDTYNEQFF; CDR3 DNA: TGTGCCTGGGGGGGGGACACTTACAATGAGCAGTTCTTC
clone size: NA; J gene: TRBJ1-5; D gene: NA; V gene: TRBV2; CDR3 protein: CASSDRGSGNQPQHF; CDR3 DNA: TGTGCCAGCAGTGATAGGGGGTCTGGCAATCAGCCCCAGCATTTT
clone size: NA; J gene: TRBJ1-2; D gene: NA; V gene: TRBV9; CDR3 protein: CASSGTGLAGGYTF; CDR3 DNA: TGTGCCAGCAGCGGTACGGGACTTGCTGGAGGCTACACCTTC
clone size: once; J gene: TRBJ1-1; D gene: TRBD1; V gene: TRBV30; CDR3 protein: CAWGGQGGTEAFF; CDR3 DNA: TGTGCCTGGGGCGGACAGGGCGGGACTGAAGCTTTCTTT
clone size: NA; J gene: TRBJ2-1; D gene: NA; V gene: TRBV29-1; CDR3 protein: CSVVGEGGSSYNEQFF; CDR3 DNA: TGCAGCGTTGTGGGGGAGGGGGGGAGCTCCTACAATGAGCAGTTCTTC
clone size: NA; J gene: TRBJ1-6; D gene: NA; V gene: TRBV7-9; CDR3 protein: CASSLRSGINSPLHF; CDR3 DNA: TGTGCCAGCAGCTTACGATCCGGGATCAATTCACCCCTCCACTTT
clone size: NA; J gene: TRBJ2-5; D gene: NA; V gene: TRBV5-1; CDR3 protein: CASSAGVGETQYF; CDR3 DNA: TGCGCCAGCTCGGCAGGGGTGGGGGAGACCCAGTACTTC
clone size: few; J gene: TRBJ1-1; D gene: TRBD1; V gene: TRBV9; CDR3 protein: CASSPRDRGPNTEAFF; CDR3 DNA: TGTGCCAGCAGCCCCCGGGACAGGGGTCCGAACACTGAAGCTTTCTTT
clone size: NA; J gene: TRBJ2-3; D gene: TRBD2; V gene: TRBV4-1; CDR3 protein: CASSTLTSGGLYTQYF; CDR3 DNA: TGCGCCAGCAGCACCCTGACTAGCGGGGGATTATATACGCAGTATTTT
clone size: NA; J gene: TRBJ1-3; D gene: NA; V gene: TRBV28; CDR3 protein: CASSLKAAGYTIYF; CDR3 DNA: TGTGCCAGCAGTTTAAAAGCGGCGGGGTACACCATATATTTT
clone size: NA; J gene: TRBJ1-2; D gene: NA; V gene: TRBV2; CDR3 protein: CASSESLNYGYTF; CDR3 DNA: TGTGCCAGCAGTGAATCACTTAACTATGGCTACACCTTC
clone size: once; J gene: TRBJ2-7; D gene: TRBD1; V gene: TRBV19; CDR3 protein: CASRDRTTYEQYF; CDR3 DNA: TGTGCCAGTAGGGACAGGACCACCTACGAGCAGTACTTC
clone size: NA; J gene: TRBJ1-4; D gene: NA; V gene: TRBV2; CDR3 protein: CASSETGGLSKKLFF; CDR3 DNA: TGTGCCAGCAGTGAAACGGGGGGTCTTAGTAAAAAACTGTTTTTT
clone size: NA; J gene: TRBJ1-3; D gene: NA; V gene: TRBV19; CDR3 protein: CASSWGRPFSGNTIYF; CDR3 DNA: TGTGCCAGTAGCTGGGGCAGGCCCTTCTCTGGAAACACCATATATTTT
clone size: NA; J gene: TRBJ2-3; D gene: NA; V gene: TRBV6-6; CDR3 protein: CASSYSRSASTDTQYF; CDR3 DNA: TGTGCCAGCAGTTACTCGAGGTCAGCTAGCACAGATACGCAGTATTTT
clone size: few; J gene: TRBJ2-5; D gene: TRBD1; V gene: TRBV7-6; CDR3 protein: CASSPFTWTGAGQETQYF; CDR3 DNA: TGTGCCAGCAGCCCCTTCACCTGGACAGGGGCAGGGCAAGAGACCCAGTACTTC
clone size: NA; J gene: TRBJ2-7; D gene: TRBD2; V gene: TRBV19; CDR3 protein: CASRGLAGGPEQYF; CDR3 DNA: TGTGCCAGTAGGGGTCTAGCGGGAGGTCCCGAGCAGTACTTC